This T cell receptor (beta chain) comes out of a study of T cell responses to AZD1222 COVID-19 vaccine (dated by TCRdb to 2020 to 2022). Regarding the research as a whole: AZD1222 recipients given second doses at about 4 weeks or at about 12 weeks were pooled, since spike-specific TCR depth and breadth were not found to differ between the two schedules. A total of 230 to 250 trial participants underwent TCR sequencing, of whom about 210 received two doses of AZD1222 and about 25 received two doses of the MenACWY control vaccine. Trial participants were enrolled into age subgroups of 18-55, 56-69 and 70-plus years, which contained roughly 150, 30 and 60 TCR-sequenced participants, respectively. Study-level results and caveats: Participants were mostly white British and included more females than males, and it was suggested by the authors that clonal diversity may have been underestimated. Reportedly, close to half of the unique spike-specific TCRs recognized epitopes lying outside the regions that are mutated in the B.1.351 and B.1.1.7 variants. The whole spike protein was spanned by vaccine-associated CD4 TCRs, and dominant responses were seen in regions 160-218 and 743-854. No day 14 peak-response samples were available, so repertoires were characterized only after the peak T cell response. Conclusions about previously exposed vaccinees are limited, since just a handful of AZD1222 recipients were seropositive for SARS-CoV-2 at baseline. In the small 56-69-year group, the increase in depth fell short of significance, most likely because of low power. Spike-specific TCR breadth and depth rose significantly after two AZD1222 doses compared with day 0 and with MenACWY recipients.

The CDR3 spans 14 residues, from the cysteine through the phenylalanine. Only the CDR3 region is kept as DNA, spanning 42 bases read in frame from base 1. Sequences SGDLS (CDR1) and YYNGEE (CDR2) are obtained from the germline V gene. For this chain, trimming is 6 bases at the V end and 6 bases at the J end, and the number of junction bases without a gene match is 11. The CDR3 regions of human TCRbeta chains were analyzed by immunosequencing. Concerning the study's data processing: Repertoire TCRs were matched against a reference library of SARS-CoV-2-specific TCRs generated with the MIRA antigen-specificity platform. Breadth was defined as the fraction of unique TCRs that were SARS-CoV-2-associated. Depth was defined as the fraction of total T cells that were SARS-CoV-2-associated. Using the MIRA data, each spike-specific TCR was assigned both to the spike region to which the TCR was reactive and to a CD4 or CD8 class. Log10-transformed breadth and depth values were compared by one-way ANOVA with Sidak's multiple comparisons tests. The table was pulled from immuneACCESS by TCRdb, which kept in-frame rearrangements only. Such tables lose some clones; where checked, under half of the loss comes from unresolved V genes, and the rest has no known cause. V and J calls plus clone size are reproduced from that table; the DNA served to infer D and trimming. The sample table contains 130,000 or so clones; only one count was recorded for roughly 91% of them. The ten largest account for approximately 30% of the sample.

This clone was seen once. Its antigen is still unknown. One base away there is no much larger clone; base qualities are not given. This specimen's time point label, interpreted: baseline before first vaccination. The vaccinee samples were drawn from two UK trials, COV001 and COV002, one of which was a single-blind randomized controlled phase 2/3 trial testing AZD1222 (ChAdOx1 nCoV-19) in healthy adults. For TCRbeta chain sequencing, PBMC samples were collected from trial participants at day 0 and at day 28 after the second dose. Sequencing was performed on peripheral blood, taken on day 0 of AZD1222 vaccination. This receptor was taken from an adult in good health. In this chain, TRBV9 is recombined with TRBJ2-7; 8 central nucleotides agree with TRBD2. The nucleotide sequence reads TGTGCCAGCAACCGAGGAGGAGCGGGAGTCGAGCAGTACTTC. This is translated as CASNRGGAGVEQYF.